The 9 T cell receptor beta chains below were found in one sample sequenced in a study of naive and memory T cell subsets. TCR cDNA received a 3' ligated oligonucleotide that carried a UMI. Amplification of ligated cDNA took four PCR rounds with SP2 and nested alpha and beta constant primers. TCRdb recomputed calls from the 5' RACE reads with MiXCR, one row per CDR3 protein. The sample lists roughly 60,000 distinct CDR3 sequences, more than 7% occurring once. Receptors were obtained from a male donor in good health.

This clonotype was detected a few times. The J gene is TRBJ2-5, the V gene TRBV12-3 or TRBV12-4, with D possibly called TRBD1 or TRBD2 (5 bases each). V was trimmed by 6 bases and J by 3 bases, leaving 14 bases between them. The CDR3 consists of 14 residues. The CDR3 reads CASRSGQWEETQYF. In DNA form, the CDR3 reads TGTGCCAGCAGGTCGGGGCAGTGGGAAGAGACCCAGTACTTC.

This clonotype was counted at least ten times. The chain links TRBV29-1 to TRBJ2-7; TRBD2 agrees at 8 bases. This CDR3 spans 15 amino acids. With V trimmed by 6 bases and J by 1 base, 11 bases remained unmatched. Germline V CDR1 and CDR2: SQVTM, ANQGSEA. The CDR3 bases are TGCAGCGTCCGGGGGGGCCTATTCCAATCCTACGAGCAGTACTTC. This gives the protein CSVRGGLFQSYEQYF.

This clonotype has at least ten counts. The CDR3 loop reads CASSSRWGSRETQYF. As DNA, the CDR3 is TGTGCCAGCAGTAGCCGTTGGGGTAGCCGGGAGACCCAGTACTTC. V and J are TRBV27 and TRBJ2-5; D is ambiguous. Germline assignment: CDR1 MNHEY and CDR2 SMNVEV (reference sequence). V dropped 5 bases and J dropped 5 bases, with 18 bases sitting between them. CDR3 length: 15 amino acids.

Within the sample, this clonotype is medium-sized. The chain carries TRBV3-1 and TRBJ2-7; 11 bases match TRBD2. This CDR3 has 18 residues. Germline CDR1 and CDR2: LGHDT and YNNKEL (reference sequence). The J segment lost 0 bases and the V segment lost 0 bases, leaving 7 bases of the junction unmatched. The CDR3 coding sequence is TGTGCCAGCAGCCAAGAAAGTCTCGGACTAGCGGGCTCCTACGAGCAGTACTTC. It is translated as CASSQESLGLAGSYEQYF.

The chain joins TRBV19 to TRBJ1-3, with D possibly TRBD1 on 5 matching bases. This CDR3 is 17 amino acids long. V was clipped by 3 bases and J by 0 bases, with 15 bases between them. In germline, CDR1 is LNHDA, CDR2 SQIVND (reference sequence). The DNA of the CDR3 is TGTGCCAGTAGTATCGGAGCAGGGATTACCTCTGGAAACACCATATATTTT. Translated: CASSIGAGITSGNTIYF.

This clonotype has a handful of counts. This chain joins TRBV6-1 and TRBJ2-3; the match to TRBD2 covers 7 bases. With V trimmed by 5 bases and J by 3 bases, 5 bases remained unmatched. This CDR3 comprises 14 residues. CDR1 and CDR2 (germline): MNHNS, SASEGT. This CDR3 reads CASSLWGGTDTQYF. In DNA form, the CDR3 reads TGTGCCAGCAGTCTCTGGGGGGGAACAGATACGCAGTATTTT.

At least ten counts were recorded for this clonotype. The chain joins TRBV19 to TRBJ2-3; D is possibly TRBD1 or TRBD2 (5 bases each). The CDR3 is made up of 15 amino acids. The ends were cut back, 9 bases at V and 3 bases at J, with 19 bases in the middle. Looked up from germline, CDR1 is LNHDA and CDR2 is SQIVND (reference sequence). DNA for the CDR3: TGTGCCAGCCACCCCGGGACGCTCTTGACAGATACGCAGTATTTT. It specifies CASHPGTLLTDTQYF.

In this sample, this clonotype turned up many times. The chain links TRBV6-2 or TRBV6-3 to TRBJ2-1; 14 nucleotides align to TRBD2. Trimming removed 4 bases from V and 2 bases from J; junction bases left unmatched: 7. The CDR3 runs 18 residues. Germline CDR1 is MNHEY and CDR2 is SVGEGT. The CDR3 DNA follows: TGTGCCAGCAGTTCTCCGACTAGCGGGGGGGATCCCTACAATGAGCAGTTCTTC. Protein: CASSSPTSGGDPYNEQFF.

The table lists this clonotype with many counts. The CDR3 sequence: CASSESPAGVGYEQYF. CDR3 DNA sequence: TGTGCCAGCAGTGAGTCTCCGGCAGGAGTGGGTTACGAGCAGTACTTC. V gene TRBV2 combines with J gene TRBJ2-7; unclear D gene. The CDR3 is made up of 16 amino acids. Germline assignment: CDR1 SNHLY and CDR2 FYNNEI. Trimming stripped 3 bases from V and 4 bases from J, with 19 bases between.